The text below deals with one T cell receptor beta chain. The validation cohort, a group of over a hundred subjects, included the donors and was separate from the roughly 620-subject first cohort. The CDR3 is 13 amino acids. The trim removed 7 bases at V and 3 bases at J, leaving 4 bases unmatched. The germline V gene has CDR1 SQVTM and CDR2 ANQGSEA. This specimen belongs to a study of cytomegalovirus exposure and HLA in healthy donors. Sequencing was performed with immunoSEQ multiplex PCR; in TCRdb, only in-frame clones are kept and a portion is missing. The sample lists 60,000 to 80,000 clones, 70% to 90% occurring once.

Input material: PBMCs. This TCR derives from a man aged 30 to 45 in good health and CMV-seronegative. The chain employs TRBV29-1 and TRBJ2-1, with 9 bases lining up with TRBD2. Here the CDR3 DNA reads TGCAGCGGGAAGCGGGAGGTCTACAATGAGCAGTTCTTC. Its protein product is CSGKREVYNEQFF.